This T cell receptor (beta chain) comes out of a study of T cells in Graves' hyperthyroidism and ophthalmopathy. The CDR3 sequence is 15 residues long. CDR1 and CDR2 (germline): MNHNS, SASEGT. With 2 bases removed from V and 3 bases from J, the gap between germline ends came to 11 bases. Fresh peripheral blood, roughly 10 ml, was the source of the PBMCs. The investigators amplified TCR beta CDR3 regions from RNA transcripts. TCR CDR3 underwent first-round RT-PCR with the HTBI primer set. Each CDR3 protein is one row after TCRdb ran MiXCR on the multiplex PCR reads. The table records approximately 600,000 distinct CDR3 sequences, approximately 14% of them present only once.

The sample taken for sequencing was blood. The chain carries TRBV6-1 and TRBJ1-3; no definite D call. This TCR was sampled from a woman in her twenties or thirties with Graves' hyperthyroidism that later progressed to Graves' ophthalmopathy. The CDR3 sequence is CASSEQPANGNTIYF. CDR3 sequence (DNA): TGTGCCAGCAGTGAACAACCTGCAAATGGAAACACCATATATTTT.